This T cell receptor beta chain comes out of a study of cytomegalovirus exposure and HLA in healthy donors. Study-wide results and caveats: In a later analysis, TCR beta V- and J-gene trimming was associated with a missense DCLRE1C variant.

On this clone: Antigen: not known.

The germline CDR1 and CDR2 sequences are SGHTA and FQGNSA. Trimming took 3 bases from V and 3 from J, leaving 11 bases between them. The length of the CDR3 is 15 residues. The PCR was carried out with 60 Vbeta primers and 13 Jbeta primers. Method: immunoSEQ multiplex PCR; TCRdb's copy keeps in-frame clones and lacks some. Of some 180,000 clones listed, 70% to 85% are singletons. Sequences were obtained from PBMCs. This receptor was identified in a man in his forties or fifties in good health and CMV-seropositive. This chain joins TRBV7-2 and TRBJ2-2, with D uncertain. The CDR3 here is CASSLTAADTGELFF. CDR3 nucleotides: TGTGCCAGCAGCTTGACCGCTGCGGACACCGGGGAGCTGTTTTTT. Full variable domain (missing parts from reference TRBV7-2 and TRBJ2-2): GAGVSQSPSNKVTEKGKDVELRCDPISGHTALYWYRQSLGQGLEFLIYFQGNSAPDKSGLPSDRFSAERTGGSVSTLTIQRTQQEDSAVYLCASSLTAADTGELFFGEGSRLTVL.